This T cell receptor beta chain derives from a study of OX40 agonist ivuxolimab in advanced cancers. With respect to the entire study: Ivuxolimab was a fully human IgG2 agonistic monoclonal antibody targeting the costimulatory receptor OX40 (CD134). In the dose-escalation cohort, roughly 82% of patients were male, and the mean age was around 60 years with a range of about 20 to 90. The point of sequencing TCRbeta in the periphery was to test whether ivuxolimab changed TCR sequence diversity and drove clonal T-cell expansion. Intravenous ivuxolimab was administered to patients every 2 weeks at six dose levels: 0.01, 0.1, 0.3, 1.5, 3 and 10 mg/kg. Of the roughly 50 dose-escalation patients, hepatocellular carcinoma was present in roughly 19, melanoma in some 15, renal cell carcinoma in 9 and head and neck cancer in 9. Prior anti-PD-1, anti-PD-L1 or anti-CTLA-4 therapy was permitted, and checkpoint inhibitors had been received by less than 45% of dose-escalation patients. Three dose-escalation patients achieved partial responses, one with hepatocellular carcinoma and two with cutaneous melanoma. The paper covers the monotherapy dose-escalation part of the phase I ivuxolimab trial, which included N ≈ 52 patients.

Genomic DNA was extracted from sorted cells for sequencing of the TCRbeta CDR3 region. The immunoSEQ Assay was used to sequence the TCRbeta CDR3 regions. As stored in TCRdb, this immuneACCESS dataset retains in-frame rearrangements with V and J assigned. A fraction of the clones does not appear; measured against another copy, unresolved V genes explain less than half of the discrepancy, and the remainder lacks a known reason. The sample table records around 29,000 clones; about 85% of these occur just once. In total, the top ten clones hold approximately 48% of the sample. Patients with autoimmune disease history or receiving systemic immunosuppression were excluded from the trial. Peripheral blood for TCR sequencing was collected from all dose cohorts at baseline, on cycle 4 day 1, and on cycle 7 day 1. Samples were obtained from an open-label, multicenter, first-in-human phase I dose-escalation trial of ivuxolimab. Adults with locally advanced or metastatic melanoma, renal cell carcinoma, hepatocellular carcinoma or head and neck squamous cell carcinoma were enrolled in the trial. CD4+ and CD8+ T cells were sorted separately from peripheral blood before TCR sequencing.

Broad study findings and their caveats: In the 0.1-3.0 mg/kg groups, partial responders had among the lowest normalized peripheral clonal expansion, particularly in CD8+ T cells. Clonal expansion of both CD4+ and CD8+ blood T cells was observed from baseline to week 6 at doses 0.1 to 3.0 mg/kg. After ivuxolimab, more expanded clones were found on average in CD8+ T cells than in CD4+ T cells. Low levels of normalized T-cell clonal expansion were also seen in some nonresponding patients. The antigen specificity of the peripheral T cells that underwent clonal expansion was not determined.

To note about this clone: It has no known antigen specificity. It has no much larger one-base neighbor in the sample; base qualities were not kept.

The clonotype comes from an adult with an advanced solid tumor such as melanoma, head and neck, liver or kidney cancer. The sequencing here drew on CD4+ or CD8+ T cells sorted from blood, taken in a trial of the OX40 agonist ivuxolimab.

CDR3 region: CASQFGLAGGYEQFF. The bases read TGTGCCAGCCAATTCGGACTAGCGGGGGGCTATGAGCAGTTCTTC. The chain joins TRBV28 to TRBJ2-1, with 14 bases in between that match TRBD2. The germline V gene supplies CDR1 MDHEN and CDR2 SYDVKM. Compared with germline, V lacks 8 bases and J lacks 8 bases; bases without a gene match: 8. There are 15 amino acids in the CDR3, from cysteine to phenylalanine inclusive. The kept DNA is CDR3 alone, 45 bases in frame from the first base.